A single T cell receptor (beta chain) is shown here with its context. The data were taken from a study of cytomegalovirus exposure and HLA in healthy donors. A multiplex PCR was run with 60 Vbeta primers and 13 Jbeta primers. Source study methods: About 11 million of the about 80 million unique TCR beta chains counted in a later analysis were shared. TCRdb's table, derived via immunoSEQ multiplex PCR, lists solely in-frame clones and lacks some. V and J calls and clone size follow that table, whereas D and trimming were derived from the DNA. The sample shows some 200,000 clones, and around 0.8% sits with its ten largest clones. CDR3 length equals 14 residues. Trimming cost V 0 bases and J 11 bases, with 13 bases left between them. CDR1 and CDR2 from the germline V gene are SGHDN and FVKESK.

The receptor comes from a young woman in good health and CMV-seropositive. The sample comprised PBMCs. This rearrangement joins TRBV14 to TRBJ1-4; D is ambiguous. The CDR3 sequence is CASSQDPRLGKLFF. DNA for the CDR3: TGTGCCAGCAGCCAAGATCCCCGGCTGGGCAAACTGTTTTTT. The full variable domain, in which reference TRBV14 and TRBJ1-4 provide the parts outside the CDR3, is EAGVTQFPSHSVIEKGQTVTLRCDPISGHDNLYWYRRVMGKEIKFLLHFVKESKQDESGMPNNRFLAERTGGTYSTLKVQPAELEDSGVYFCASSQDPRLGKLFFGSGTQLSVL.